Following are 16 T cell receptor beta chains from one sample sequenced in a study of CD4 T cells in relation to SARS-CoV-2 and coronaviruses. TCRdb's table, derived via immunoSEQ multiplex PCR, lists solely in-frame clones and lacks some. The data hold tens of thousands of clones, with over 75% observed a single time. What was sequenced was memory CD4+ T cells from PBMCs. Source of these receptors: an adult with COVID-19.

The chain is built from TRBV5-1 and TRBJ2-7; 11 bases agree with TRBD2. The CDR3 spans 14 residues. Losses at the gene ends were 5 bases for V and 6 bases for J; bases not matched to a gene: 7. From germline, CDR1 is SGHRS and CDR2 YFSETQ. The chain's CDR3 is CASSTGTSGFEQYF. CDR3 coding DNA: TGCGCCAGCAGTACCGGGACTAGCGGTTTCGAGCAGTACTTC.

The J gene is TRBJ2-7, the V gene TRBV28, with D unresolved. V shed 4 bases and J shed 0 bases, with 13 bases lying between them. This CDR3 region has 15 residues. Germline lookup yields CDR1 MDHEN and CDR2 SYDVKM. CDR3 bases: TGTGCCAGCAGTTCCACCGACACGAACTCCTACGAGCAGTACTTC. Protein: CASSSTDTNSYEQYF.

The rearrangement uses TRBV2 and TRBJ2-1, with a weak D call TRBD2 (6 bases). Between the trimmed V and J ends, which lost 4 bases and 7 bases, there was a span of 11 bases. The CDR3 has 13 residues. The germline CDR1 and CDR2 sequences are SNHLY and FYNNEI. The CDR3 DNA is TGTGCCAGCAGTGCGACTAGTCGGAATGAGCAGTTCTTC. The encoded protein is CASSATSRNEQFF.

The chain recombines TRBV5-1 with TRBJ1-5; TRBD1 aligns across 10 bases. This CDR3 has 16 residues. Germline loops: CDR1 SGHRS, CDR2 YFSETQ. V shed 3 bases, J shed 7 bases, and the junction held 10 bases outside the gene matches. CDR3 region: CASSYGTGDSRQPQHF. The CDR3 coding sequence is TGCGCCAGCAGCTATGGGACAGGGGATTCCCGCCAGCCCCAGCATTTT.

V usage is TRBV5-6 and J usage is TRBJ2-3; D is possibly TRBD2 (6 bases). V lost 2 bases, J lost 4 bases, and 17 bases lay in between. The CDR3 covers 16 residues. Germline CDR1 SGHDT, CDR2 YYEEEE. The CDR3 loop reads CASSLTPLRGSDTQYF. Written as DNA, the CDR3 is TGTGCCAGCAGCTTAACCCCCTTACGGGGGTCAGATACGCAGTATTTT.

This clone was counted once. This chain links TRBV19 with TRBJ1-2, with 8 bases fitting TRBD1. The germline CDR1 and CDR2 sequences are LNHDA and SQIVND (reference sequence). The CDR3 is 14 amino acids. V lost 5 bases and J lost 6; bases outside the gene matches: 8. The CDR3 DNA follows: TGTGCCAGTAGTCCCCGACAGGGGTGGGATGGCTACACCTTC. As protein: CASSPRQGWDGYTF.

The V call is TRBV6-4, the J call TRBJ1-1; D call uncertain. Trimming shortened V by 7 bases and J by 1 base, and 13 bases separated the two germline ends. The CDR3 spans 14 residues. Germline CDR1 is MRHNA and CDR2 is SNTAGT. The CDR3: CASKLDTTNTEAFF. The CDR3 region has the DNA TGTGCCAGCAAGTTAGACACAACGAACACTGAAGCTTTCTTT.

The table lists this clone with a count of one. This may arise from a read error, as a much more abundant clone is one base away. The same CDR3 also results from other DNA sequences found in this sample. The CDR3, as DNA: TGCAGCGTGGAGATGGACAGGGTTGGTAATCAGCCCCAGCATTTT. It codes for CSVEMDRVGNQPQHF. This chain uses TRBV29-1 with TRBJ1-5, with TRBD1 matching over 8 bases. This CDR3 contains 15 residues. Per the germline V gene, CDR1 is SQVTM and CDR2 is ANQGSEA. With 6 bases clipped from V and 4 bases from J, the junction kept 11 bases outside the gene matches.

The chain recombines TRBV28 with TRBJ1-6; 10 bases align to TRBD1. In germline, CDR1 is MDHEN, CDR2 SYDVKM. The CDR3 spans 16 residues. J gave up 4 bases and V 6 bases, and 6 bases lay outside the gene matches. The CDR3 region has the DNA TGTGCCAGCAGGGAGGACAGGGGGGGGTATAATTCACCCCTCCACTTT. Translation: CASREDRGGYNSPLHF.

The chain has TRBV5-1 and TRBJ2-5, with 11 nucleotides matching TRBD2. Germline lookup yields CDR1 SGHRS and CDR2 YFSETQ. J lost 5 bases, V lost 1 base, and 10 bases had no gene match. This CDR3 contains 17 residues. CDR3 in DNA: TGCGCCAGCAGCTTGAGGCTAGCGGGAGGAGGAGGTGAGACCCAGTACTTC. Its translation: CASSLRLAGGGGETQYF.

The chain combines TRBV28 with TRBJ2-5; 7 nucleotides match TRBD1. The trim removed 7 bases at V and 4 bases at J, leaving 6 bases unmatched. The CDR3 contains 13 residues. Germline V gene sequence: CDR1 MDHEN, CDR2 SYDVKM. CDR3 loop: CASIDRVGETQYF. The CDR3 DNA reads as TGTGCCAGCATCGACAGGGTTGGAGAGACCCAGTACTTC.

The chain has TRBV7-3 and TRBJ2-2; possible D gene TRBD1, 6 bases. Germline V gene sequence: CDR1 SGHTA, CDR2 FQGTGA. This CDR3 region has 15 residues. V was trimmed by 0 bases and J by 3 bases, leaving 8 bases between them. CDR3 DNA: TGTGCCAGCAGCTTAACTGGGACACACACCGGGGAGCTGTTTTTT. The encoded protein is CASSLTGTHTGELFF.

The chain joins TRBV28 to TRBJ1-2; D is unclear. Germline V gene data show CDR1 as MDHEN and CDR2 as SYDVKM. The CDR3 runs 13 residues. Trimming pared 6 bases from V and 2 bases from J, leaving 10 bases between. CDR3 DNA: TGTGCCAGCAGCCCCTCGGAAAACTATGGCTACACCTTC. This sequence encodes CASSPSENYGYTF.

This chain joins TRBV2 and TRBJ1-1; D might be TRBD1 (6 bases). With 8 bases removed from V and 5 bases from J, the gap between germline ends came to 18 bases. The CDR3 totals 14 residues. Germline V gene data show CDR1 as SNHLY and CDR2 as FYNNEI. CDR3 protein: CASAVLGGLTEAFF. CDR3 in DNA: TGTGCCAGCGCCGTACTAGGGGGGCTGACTGAAGCTTTCTTT.

This clone was detected only a few times. The chain uses TRBV28 and TRBJ2-7; D is perhaps TRBD1 (5 bases). Germline loops: CDR1 MDHEN, CDR2 SYDVKM. The CDR3 is 13 residues long. Between the trimmed V and J ends, which lost 4 bases and 2 bases, there was a span of 9 bases. Here the CDR3 reads CASSSTATYEQYF. CDR3 nucleotides: TGTGCCAGCAGTTCGACAGCTACCTACGAGCAGTACTTC.

The chain links TRBV30 to TRBJ1-1, with a possible D match to TRBD1 (6 bases). Trimming cost V 8 bases and J 1 base, with 17 bases left between them. The CDR3 extends over 14 amino acids. Germline CDR1 is GTSNPN and CDR2 is SVGIG (reference sequence). CDR3 in DNA: TGTGCCGGGAACAGGGTTCCCAAGAACACTGAAGCTTTCTTT. Residues: CAGNRVPKNTEAFF. Full variable domain (remainder filled in from reference TRBV30 and TRBJ1-1): SQTIHQWPATLVQPVGSPLSLECTVEGTSNPNLYWYRQAAGRGLQLLFYSVGIGQISSEVPQNLSASRPQDRQFILSSKKLLLSDSGFYLCAGNRVPKNTEAFFGQGTRLTVV.